One sample yielded the 2 T cell receptor beta chains listed below, sequenced in a study of blood T cell repertoires in COVID-19. Libraries were prepared by immunoSEQ multiplex PCR; TCRdb keeps only in-frame clonotypes and omits some of them. The sample lists around 110,000 clones, roughly 80% occurring once. The material sequenced was peripheral blood. Receptors originate from a human donor in a cohort sampled during active COVID-19.

This clone showed up just once. The chain combines TRBV6-5 with TRBJ2-3; D ambiguous. Germline V gene sequence: CDR1 MNHEY, CDR2 SVGAGI. With 7 bases removed from V and 1 base from J, the gap between germline ends came to 9 bases. The CDR3 has 13 residues. The CDR3 bases are TGTGCCAGCACGCGGAGCCGCACAGATACGCAGTATTTT. Encoded protein: CASTRSRTDTQYF.

The V call is TRBV10-3, the J call TRBJ2-7; tentative D call: TRBD2 (5 bases). V was trimmed by 5 bases and J by 2 bases, leaving 10 bases between them. The CDR3 runs 13 residues. Germline values: CDR1 ENHRY, CDR2 SYGVKD. The CDR3 sequence: CAISPGEPYEQYV. The CDR3, as DNA: TGTGCCATCAGTCCCGGGGAACCCTACGAGCAGTACGTC.